This entry lists 22 T cell receptor beta chains sequenced from one sample in a study of blood T cell repertoires in COVID-19. Method: immunoSEQ multiplex PCR; TCRdb's copy keeps in-frame clones and lacks some. The sample includes under 150,000 clones, approximately 91% seen only once; the top ten take more than 7%. Sequencing was done on a sample of peripheral blood. These receptors came from a woman in her 70s who had recovered from COVID-19.

This chain links TRBV5-4 with TRBJ2-5; 9 bases are shared with TRBD1. Looked up from germline, CDR1 is SGHNT and CDR2 is YYREEE (reference sequence). The CDR3 consists of 16 residues. Trimming cost V 2 bases and J 5 bases; bases outside gene matches: 10. The CDR3 DNA is TGTGCCAGCAGCTTAGCCGGGACAGGGTTTCGGGAGACCCAGTACTTC. This translates into CASSLAGTGFRETQYF.

The rearrangement links TRBV18 to TRBJ2-1, with TRBD2 identical over 12 bases. The V gene end was trimmed by 0 bases and the J gene end by 6 bases; junction bases not matched to a gene: 6. CDR1 is KGHSH, CDR2 LQKENI, per germline. The CDR3 length is 17 residues. This CDR3 is CASSPPSSGGAVNEQFF. The CDR3 DNA follows: TGTGCCAGCTCACCACCGTCTAGCGGGGGGGCGGTCAATGAGCAGTTCTTC.

This chain connects TRBV27 to TRBJ1-5, with D unclear. V dropped 8 bases and J dropped 0 bases, with 17 bases sitting between them. This CDR3 is built from 16 residues. Germline values: CDR1 MNHEY, CDR2 SMNVEV (reference sequence). The chain's CDR3 is CASRAGGDHSNQPQHF. CDR3 coding DNA: TGTGCCAGCCGCGCGGGAGGTGATCATAGCAATCAGCCCCAGCATTTT.

This clone showed up just a few times. The chain couples TRBV24-1 to TRBJ2-2, with D uncertain. The V and J ends lost 2 bases and 6 bases respectively, with 15 bases between them. This CDR3 is 16 amino acids long. Germline V lookup: CDR1 KGHDR, CDR2 SFDVKD. DNA of the CDR3: TGTGCCACCAGTGATTGGTCGGCGAGGAGTCCCGGGGAGCTGTTTTTT. Amino acids: CATSDWSARSPGELFF.

V usage is TRBV9 and J usage is TRBJ2-2, with D uncertain. There are 16 residues in the CDR3. Germline V gene lookup returns CDR1 SGDLS and CDR2 YYNGEE. Trimming took 0 bases from V and 1 from J, leaving 10 bases between them. CDR3: CASSVAPSWNTGELFF. CDR3 DNA: TGTGCCAGCAGCGTAGCACCTAGTTGGAACACCGGGGAGCTGTTTTTT.

This clone has only one observation. This chain links TRBV7-2 with TRBJ1-1; D remains ambiguous. The CDR3 contains 16 residues. CDR1 and CDR2 from the germline V gene are SGHTA and FQGNSA. The V end lost 5 bases, the J end lost 2 bases, and 18 bases lay between the germline ends. CDR3 amino acids: CASSPKIRGKNTEAFF. The DNA for the CDR3 is TGTGCCAGCAGCCCCAAGATACGAGGGAAAAACACTGAAGCTTTCTTT.

This clone appeared a few times. The J gene is TRBJ2-2, the V gene TRBV9, with TRBD1 as a possible D gene (6 bases). Germline lookup yields CDR1 SGDLS and CDR2 YYNGEE. The CDR3 spans 15 residues. The V gene lost 4 bases and the J gene lost 1 base, with 11 bases spanning the gap. CDR3 residues: CASSPRQVNTGELFF. The DNA for the CDR3 is TGTGCCAGCAGCCCTCGACAGGTGAACACCGGGGAGCTGTTTTTT. The variable domain in full, with the rest retrieved from reference TRBV9 and TRBJ2-2, is DSGVTQTPKHLITATGQRVTLRCSPRSGDLSVYWYQQSLDQGLQFLIQYYNGEERAKGNILERFSAQQFPDLHSELNLSSLELGDSALYFCASSPRQVNTGELFFGEGSRLTVL.

V and J are TRBV4-2 and TRBJ2-2, with D maybe TRBD2 (7 bases). The CDR3 runs to 19 residues. The germline gives CDR1 LGHNA, CDR2 YNFKEQ. V lost 0 bases to trimming and J lost 5 bases, with 22 bases between them. CDR3 DNA: TGTGCCAGCAGCCAAGAGGAACAAGGGGGGGGCCTGAGGACCGGGGAGCTGTTTTTT. This translates into CASSQEEQGGGLRTGELFF.

The genes are TRBV3-1 (or the pseudogene TRBV3-2) and TRBJ1-2, with 8 bases fitting TRBD1. Trimming at V came to 5 bases and at J to 2 bases, leaving 7 bases not matched to a gene. The germline gives CDR1 LGHDT, CDR2 YNNKEL (reference sequence). This CDR3 spans 15 amino acids. The CDR3 region is CASSFYGQGNYGYTF. The CDR3 DNA reads TGTGCCAGCAGCTTCTATGGACAGGGAAACTATGGCTACACCTTC.

The genes are TRBV3-1 (or the pseudogene TRBV3-2) and TRBJ1-5; D is possibly TRBD1 (5 bases). Germline V lookup: CDR1 LGHDT, CDR2 YNNKEL (reference sequence). V was trimmed by 5 bases and J by 4 bases, leaving 9 bases between them. There are 13 residues in the CDR3. CDR3 DNA sequence: TGTGCCAGCAGCTCGGGGGGGAATCAGCCCCAGCATTTT. This encodes CASSSGGNQPQHF.

The V and J genes are TRBV18 and TRBJ1-4; TRBD1 agrees at 8 bases. V gave up 6 bases and J gave up 2 bases; unmatched junction bases: 2. Germline CDR1 KGHSH, CDR2 LQKENI. The CDR3 runs to 14 residues. CDR3 in amino acids: CASSRQGTNEKLFF. The CDR3 region has the DNA TGTGCCAGCTCCCGACAGGGGACTAATGAAAAACTGTTTTTT.

The V gene is TRBV19, the J gene TRBJ2-7, with D perhaps matching TRBD2 (5 bases). The V gene's germline CDR1 is LNHDA and CDR2 SQIVND (reference sequence). V gave up 5 bases and J gave up 6 bases, with 17 bases separating them. The length of the CDR3 is 14 residues. Here the CDR3 reads CASSAGMGVSEQYF. CDR3 DNA: TGTGCCAGTAGTGCCGGGATGGGTGTGAGCGAGCAGTACTTC.

The chain is built from TRBV6-1 and TRBJ1-2; TRBD1 agrees at 8 bases. This CDR3 spans 14 amino acids. V lost 2 bases to trimming and J lost 6 bases; unmatched junction nucleotides: 5. Germline loops: CDR1 MNHNS, CDR2 SASEGT. The CDR3 DNA reads as TGTGCCAGCAGTGAAAGACAGGGGTGGGATGGCTACACCTTC. Translating gives CASSERQGWDGYTF.

V gene TRBV6-5 combines with J gene TRBJ1-6, with D possibly matching TRBD1 (6 bases). In germline, CDR1 is MNHEY, CDR2 SVGAGI. This CDR3 spans 14 amino acids. V lost 7 bases and J lost 7, with 14 bases in between. In DNA form, the CDR3 reads TGTGCCAGCACCCACAGGGAGGGGAATTCACCCCTCCACTTT. It specifies CASTHREGNSPLHF.

For the CDR3, the DNA is TGCAGCGCCTCGTGGGGCCACCGATCGGTTGAAAAACTGTTTTTT. This encodes CSASWGHRSVEKLFF. This chain uses TRBV29-1 with TRBJ1-4, with D perhaps matching TRBD1 (5 bases). The CDR3 has 15 residues. Per the germline V gene, CDR1 is SQVTM and CDR2 is ANQGSEA. Deletions cut 7 bases from V and 7 bases from J, with 22 bases between.

The chain combines TRBV10-3 with TRBJ2-7; D possibly corresponds to TRBD2 (7 bases). Germline V gene sequence: CDR1 ENHRY, CDR2 SYGVKD. Trimming left V 0 bases short and J 4 bases short, with 16 bases between. The CDR3 is 16 amino acids. In DNA, the CDR3 is TGTGCCATCAGTGAGTCGGGGGGGCTTTTCTCGTACGAGCAGTACTTC. It translates to CAISESGGLFSYEQYF.

The chain recombines TRBV19 with TRBJ2-5; 9 bases line up with TRBD1. There are 18 residues in the CDR3. The ends lost 7 bases at V and 0 bases at J; junction bases unmatched: 15. CDR1 and CDR2 (germline): LNHDA, SQIVND (reference sequence). The CDR3 region has the DNA TGTGCCAGTAACTTACAGGGGGCATTGGGCCACGACCAAGAGACCCAGTACTTC. Translation: CASNLQGALGHDQETQYF.

The table lists this clone with a few counts. V is TRBV12-5 and J is TRBJ1-2, with 7 nucleotides matching TRBD1. From germline, CDR1 is LGHNT and CDR2 FRNRAP. This CDR3 has 14 amino acids. Unmatched junction bases numbered 8, after V lost 2 bases and J lost 8 bases. CDR3 in DNA: TGTGCTAGTGGTTTGTGGGACAGAGTAATAGGCTACACCTTC. Translated, it gives CASGLWDRVIGYTF.

The chain uses TRBV6-2 or TRBV6-3 and TRBJ2-1, with 9 bases aligning to TRBD2. The germline gives CDR1 MNHEY, CDR2 SVGEGT. The CDR3 spans 15 residues. V dropped 6 bases and J dropped 15; count of bases not matched to a gene: 18. DNA of the CDR3: TGTGCCAGCAGCCCTACTAATCCATTAGCGGGGGCACTGTTCTTC. Protein: CASSPTNPLAGALFF.

The chain recombines TRBV5-4 with TRBJ2-1; a weak D match, TRBD2 (7 bases). The CDR3 length is 15 residues. Trimming took off 6 bases at V and 7 bases at J, with 20 bases between the two ends. CDR1 is SGHNT, CDR2 YYREEE, per germline (reference sequence). The CDR3 protein is CASTLGGQAYNEQFF. The DNA of the CDR3 is TGTGCCAGCACCCTGGGGGGGCAGGCTTATAATGAGCAGTTCTTC.

The V call is TRBV3-1 (or the pseudogene TRBV3-2), the J call TRBJ2-3; 11 nucleotides line up with TRBD2. Trimming took 3 bases from V and 1 from J; bases not matched to a gene: 9. The CDR3 spans 18 residues. Looked up from germline, CDR1 is LGHDT and CDR2 is YNNKEL (reference sequence). In nucleotides, the CDR3 is TGTGCCAGCAGCCAGGCTAGCGGGAGGCCGTTTGGCACAGATACGCAGTATTTT. Protein product: CASSQASGRPFGTDTQYF.

The rearrangement links TRBV7-2 to TRBJ1-5; the D gene is possibly TRBD1 (5 bases). V was cut by 3 bases and J by 2 bases, with 8 bases left in between. The CDR3 is 14 amino acids. Looked up from germline, CDR1 is SGHTA and CDR2 is FQGNSA. Written as DNA, the CDR3 is TGTGCCAGCAGCTTTGCAGGGCGCAATCAGCCCCAGCATTTT. Translation gives CASSFAGRNQPQHF.